This entry concerns a single T cell receptor (beta chain). Many counts were recorded for this clonotype. What this receptor recognizes is not known. No much larger clone is present one base from it, and per-base qualities are unavailable. The source of the sample is a study of early T cells in non-severe SARS-CoV-2 infection (dated by TCRdb to 2020 to 2022). Context from the whole study: TCR sequencing used bulk RNA from unsorted whole blood, so alpha and beta chains could not be paired. Here is what the overall study found, with its caveats: VDJdb matching was skewed toward anti-spike CD8 responses and likely underestimated virus-specific expansions, missing private and CD4 specificities.

The CDR3, cysteine through phenylalanine, is 16 amino acids long. Left in the record is the CDR3 DNA by itself, 48 bases read in frame from the first base. Trimming removed 1 base from V and 5 bases from J, leaving 12 bases between the germline ends. Per the germline V gene, LGHNA is the CDR1 and YSLEER is the CDR2. The method behind the library was 5' RACE. The listed sequencing device is NextSeq 500. The TCR library protocol attached unique molecular identifiers to individual cDNA molecules to correct for sequencing error and PCR bias. Both TCR alpha and beta chains were sequenced, and tight co-correlation was observed between alpha and beta sequence abundances in each sample. In the paper's pipeline: Decombinator V4 was used to perform V gene, J gene and CDR3 annotation of TCR sequences. TCRs were defined as expanded if a significant change between any two time points was detected under a Poisson model with p below 0.0001. TCR abundances were normalised to the total number of TCRs sequenced in each sample and reported as counts per million. TRAV1-2 paired with TRAJ12, TRAJ20 or TRAJ33 defined MAIT TCRs, while TRAV10 paired with TRAJ18 defined iNKT TCRs. VDJdb, accessed 1 November 2021, was searched for CMV, EBV and SARS-CoV-2 annotated TCRs, excluding TCRs annotated for multiple antigens. TCRdb passed the public sequencing reads through fastp at Q25 and MiXCR, retaining productive beta sequences. Rows are combined by CDR3 protein, so each entry shows the most common genes and DNA. These V and J calls derive from TCRdb rather than the authors' analysis. This sample is represented by 30,000 or so distinct CDR3 sequences; 5% to 7% of them were singletons. The leading ten clones occupy about a fifth of the sample.

Set within a cohort of healthcare workers in London, UK, this nested case-control study involved weekly PCR testing of nasopharyngeal swabs along with blood sampling. Between 23 and 31 March 2020, the week of the UK lockdown, healthcare workers were enrolled and then followed up weekly for as long as 16 weeks. Sequenced sample: whole blood. The origin of this receptor is an adult who was a healthcare worker with PCR-confirmed SARS-CoV-2 infection or an uninfected control (not recorded which). The rearranged chain carries TRBV4-3 and TRBJ1-6, with TRBD1 perhaps the D gene, on 5 matching bases. DNA sequence: TGCGCCAGCAGCCAAGTGGAGGGGCATCATAATTCACCCCTCCACTTT. Its amino acids are CASSQVEGHHNSPLHF.